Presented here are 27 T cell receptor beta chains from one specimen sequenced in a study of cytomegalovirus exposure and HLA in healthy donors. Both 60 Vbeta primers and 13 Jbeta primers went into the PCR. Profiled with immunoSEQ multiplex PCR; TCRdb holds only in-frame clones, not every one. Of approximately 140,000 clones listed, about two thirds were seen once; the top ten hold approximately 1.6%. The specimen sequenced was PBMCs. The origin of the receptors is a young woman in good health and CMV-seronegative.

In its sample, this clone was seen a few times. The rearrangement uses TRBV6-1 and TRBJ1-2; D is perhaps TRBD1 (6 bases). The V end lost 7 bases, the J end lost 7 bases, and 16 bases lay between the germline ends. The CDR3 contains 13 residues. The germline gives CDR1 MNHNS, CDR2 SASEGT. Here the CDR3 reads CASTSDSVGGYTF. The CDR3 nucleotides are TGTGCCAGCACCTCGGACAGCGTTGGTGGCTACACCTTC.

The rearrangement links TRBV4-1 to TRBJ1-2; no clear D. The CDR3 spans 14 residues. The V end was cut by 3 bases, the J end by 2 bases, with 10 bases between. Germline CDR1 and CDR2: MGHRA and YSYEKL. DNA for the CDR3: TGCGCCAGCAGCCAGTCCCCCCTAAACTATGGCTACACCTTC. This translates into CASSQSPLNYGYTF.

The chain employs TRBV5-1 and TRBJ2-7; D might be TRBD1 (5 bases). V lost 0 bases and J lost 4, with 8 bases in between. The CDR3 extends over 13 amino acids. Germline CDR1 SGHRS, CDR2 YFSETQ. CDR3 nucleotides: TGCGCCAGCAGCTTGGCTCAGGGATACGAGCAGTACTTC. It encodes CASSLAQGYEQYF.

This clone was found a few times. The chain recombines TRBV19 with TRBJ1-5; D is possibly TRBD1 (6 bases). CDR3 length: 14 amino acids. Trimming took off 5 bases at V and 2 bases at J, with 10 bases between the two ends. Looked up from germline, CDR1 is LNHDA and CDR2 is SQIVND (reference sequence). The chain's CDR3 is CASSASGGNQPQHF. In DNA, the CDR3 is TGTGCCAGTAGTGCATCAGGGGGCAATCAGCCCCAGCATTTT.

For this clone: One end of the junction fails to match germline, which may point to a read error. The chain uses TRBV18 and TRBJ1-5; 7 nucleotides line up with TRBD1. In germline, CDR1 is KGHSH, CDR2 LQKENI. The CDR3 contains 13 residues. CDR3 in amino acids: CASSSPVDRVRHF. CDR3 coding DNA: TGTGCCAGCTCATCACCCGTCGACAGGGTTAGACATTTT. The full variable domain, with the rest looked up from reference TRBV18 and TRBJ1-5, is NAGVMQNPRHLVRRRGQEARLRCSPMKGHSHVYWYRQLPEEGLKFMVYLQKENIIDESGMPKERFSAEFPKEGPSILRIQQVVRGDSAAYFCASSSPVDRVRHFGDGTRLSIL.

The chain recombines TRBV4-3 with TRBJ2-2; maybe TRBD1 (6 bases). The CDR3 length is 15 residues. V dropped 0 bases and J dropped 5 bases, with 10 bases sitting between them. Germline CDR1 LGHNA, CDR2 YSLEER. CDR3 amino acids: CASSQEGARTGELFF. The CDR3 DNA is TGCGCCAGCAGCCAAGAGGGGGCGCGTACCGGGGAGCTGTTTTTT.

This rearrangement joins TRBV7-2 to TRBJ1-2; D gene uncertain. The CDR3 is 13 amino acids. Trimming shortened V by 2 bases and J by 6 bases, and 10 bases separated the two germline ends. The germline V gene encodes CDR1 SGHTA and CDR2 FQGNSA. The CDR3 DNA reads TGTGCCAGCAGCTTAAGGAGGGAGGATGGCTACACCTTC. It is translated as CASSLRREDGYTF.

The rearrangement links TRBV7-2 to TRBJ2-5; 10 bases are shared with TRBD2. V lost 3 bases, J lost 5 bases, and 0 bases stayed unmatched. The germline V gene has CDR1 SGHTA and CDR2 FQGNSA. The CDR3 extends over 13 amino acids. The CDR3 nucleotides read TGTGCCAGCAGCTTGACTAGCGGGGAGACCCAGTACTTC. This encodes CASSLTSGETQYF.

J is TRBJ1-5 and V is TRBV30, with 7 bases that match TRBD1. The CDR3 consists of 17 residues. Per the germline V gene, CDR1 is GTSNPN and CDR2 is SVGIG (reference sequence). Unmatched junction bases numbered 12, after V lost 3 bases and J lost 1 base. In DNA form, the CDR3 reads TGTGCCTGGAGGACCGGGACAGAGATATTAAGCAATCAGCCCCAGCATTTT. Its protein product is CAWRTGTEILSNQPQHF. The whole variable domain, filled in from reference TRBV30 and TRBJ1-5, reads SQTIHQWPATLVQPVGSPLSLECTVEGTSNPNLYWYRQAAGRGLQLLFYSVGIGQISSEVPQNLSASRPQDRQFILSSKKLLLSDSGFYLCAWRTGTEILSNQPQHFGDGTRLSIL.

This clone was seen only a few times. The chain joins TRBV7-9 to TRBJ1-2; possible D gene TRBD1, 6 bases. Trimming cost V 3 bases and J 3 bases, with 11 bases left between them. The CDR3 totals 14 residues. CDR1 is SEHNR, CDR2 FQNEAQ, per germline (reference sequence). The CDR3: CASSFSRGDYGYTF. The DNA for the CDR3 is TGTGCCAGCAGCTTTTCCAGGGGTGACTATGGCTACACCTTC.

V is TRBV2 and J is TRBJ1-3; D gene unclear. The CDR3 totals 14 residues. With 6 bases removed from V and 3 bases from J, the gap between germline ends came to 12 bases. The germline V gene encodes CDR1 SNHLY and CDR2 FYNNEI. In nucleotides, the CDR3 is TGTGCCAGCAGAGCCTCCTACCTTGGAAACACCATATATTTT. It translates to CASRASYLGNTIYF.

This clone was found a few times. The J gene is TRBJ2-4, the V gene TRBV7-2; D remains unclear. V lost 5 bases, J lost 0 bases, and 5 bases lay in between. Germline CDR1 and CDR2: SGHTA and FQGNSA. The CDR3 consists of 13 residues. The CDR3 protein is CASSPLAKNIQYF. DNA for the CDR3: TGTGCCAGCAGCCCCTTAGCCAAAAACATTCAGTACTTC.

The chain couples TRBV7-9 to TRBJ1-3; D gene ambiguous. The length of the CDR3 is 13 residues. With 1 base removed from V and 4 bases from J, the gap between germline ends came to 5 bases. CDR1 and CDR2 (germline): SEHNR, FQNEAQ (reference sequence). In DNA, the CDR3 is TGTGCCAGCAGCTTAGTTGGCGGAAACACCATATATTTT. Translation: CASSLVGGNTIYF.

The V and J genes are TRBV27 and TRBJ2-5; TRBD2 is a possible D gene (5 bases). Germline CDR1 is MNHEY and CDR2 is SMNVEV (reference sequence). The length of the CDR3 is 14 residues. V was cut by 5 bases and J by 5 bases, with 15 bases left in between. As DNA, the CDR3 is TGTGCCAGCAGTGCCGGGGATGGATGGGAGACCCAGTACTTC. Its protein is CASSAGDGWETQYF.

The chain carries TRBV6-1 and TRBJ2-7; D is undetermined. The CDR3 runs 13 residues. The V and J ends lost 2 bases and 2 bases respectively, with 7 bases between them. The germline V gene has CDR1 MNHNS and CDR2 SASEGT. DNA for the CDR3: TGTGCCAGCAGTGAACACCCAGCCTACGAGCAGTACTTC. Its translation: CASSEHPAYEQYF.

CDR3 protein: CASSLMVTGGGGYTF. DNA of the CDR3: TGTGCCAGCAGCTTAATGGTGACAGGGGGCGGGGGCTACACCTTC. The chain recombines TRBV7-2 with TRBJ1-2, with 10 bases lining up with TRBD1. The CDR3 totals 15 residues. J lost 8 bases, V lost 2 bases, and 8 bases had no gene match. Germline V gives CDR1 SGHTA, CDR2 FQGNSA.

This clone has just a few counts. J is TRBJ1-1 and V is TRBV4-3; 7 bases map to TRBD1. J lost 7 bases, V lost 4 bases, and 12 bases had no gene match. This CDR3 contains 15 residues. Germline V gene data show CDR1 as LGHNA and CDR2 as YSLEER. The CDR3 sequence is CASSPVATGSFEAFF. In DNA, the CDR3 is TGCGCCAGCAGCCCTGTCGCGACAGGGAGTTTTGAAGCTTTCTTT.

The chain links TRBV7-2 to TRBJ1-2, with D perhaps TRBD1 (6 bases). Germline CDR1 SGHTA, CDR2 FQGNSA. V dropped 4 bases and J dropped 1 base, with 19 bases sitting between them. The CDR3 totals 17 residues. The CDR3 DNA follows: TGTGCCAGCAGCTCAAACATCGGGACACTTTTTAACTATGGCTACACCTTC. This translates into CASSSNIGTLFNYGYTF.

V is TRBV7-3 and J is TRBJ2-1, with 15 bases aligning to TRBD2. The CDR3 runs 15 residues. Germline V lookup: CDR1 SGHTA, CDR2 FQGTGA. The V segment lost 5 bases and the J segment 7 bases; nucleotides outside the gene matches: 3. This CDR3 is CASSIGTSGGNEQFF. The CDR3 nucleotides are TGTGCCAGCAGCATCGGGACTAGCGGGGGGAATGAGCAGTTCTTC.

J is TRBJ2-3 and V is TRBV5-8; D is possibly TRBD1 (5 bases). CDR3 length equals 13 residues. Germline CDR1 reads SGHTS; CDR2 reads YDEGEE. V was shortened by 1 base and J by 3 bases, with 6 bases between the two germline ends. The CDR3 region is CASSLRGTDTQYF. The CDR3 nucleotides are TGTGCCAGCAGCTTGAGGGGTACAGATACGCAGTATTTT.

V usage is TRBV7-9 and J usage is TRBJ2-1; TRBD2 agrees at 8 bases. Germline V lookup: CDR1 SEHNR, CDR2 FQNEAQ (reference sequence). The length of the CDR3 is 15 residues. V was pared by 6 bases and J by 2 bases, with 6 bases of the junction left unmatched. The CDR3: CASRAPSGPYNEQFF. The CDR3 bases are TGTGCCAGCAGAGCCCCTAGCGGGCCCTACAATGAGCAGTTCTTC.

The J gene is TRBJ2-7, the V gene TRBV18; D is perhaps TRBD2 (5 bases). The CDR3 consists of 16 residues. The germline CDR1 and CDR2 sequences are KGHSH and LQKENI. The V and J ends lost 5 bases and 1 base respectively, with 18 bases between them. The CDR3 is CASSSQGLDSSYEQYV. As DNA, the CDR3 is TGTGCCAGCTCATCGCAAGGGTTGGACTCGTCCTACGAGCAGTACGTC.

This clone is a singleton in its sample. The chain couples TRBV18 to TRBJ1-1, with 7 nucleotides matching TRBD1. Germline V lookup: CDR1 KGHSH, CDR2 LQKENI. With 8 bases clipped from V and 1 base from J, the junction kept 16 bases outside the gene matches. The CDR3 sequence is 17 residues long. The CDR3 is CASTPQGYDSRNTEAFF. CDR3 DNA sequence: TGTGCCAGCACCCCACAGGGGTATGATTCGAGGAACACTGAAGCTTTCTTT.

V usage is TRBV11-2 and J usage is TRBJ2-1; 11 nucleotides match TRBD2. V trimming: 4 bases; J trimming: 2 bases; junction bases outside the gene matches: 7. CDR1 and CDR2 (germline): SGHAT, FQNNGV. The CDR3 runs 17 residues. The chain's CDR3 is CASSYPGLAAPYNEQFF. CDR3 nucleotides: TGTGCCAGCAGCTATCCGGGACTAGCGGCTCCCTACAATGAGCAGTTCTTC.

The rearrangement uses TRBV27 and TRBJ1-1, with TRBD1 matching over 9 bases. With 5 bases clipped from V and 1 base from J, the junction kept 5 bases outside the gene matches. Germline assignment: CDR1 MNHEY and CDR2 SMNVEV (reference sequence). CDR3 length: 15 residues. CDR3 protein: CASSTRTGANTEAFF. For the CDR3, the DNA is TGTGCCAGCAGTACCAGGACAGGGGCGAACACTGAAGCTTTCTTT.

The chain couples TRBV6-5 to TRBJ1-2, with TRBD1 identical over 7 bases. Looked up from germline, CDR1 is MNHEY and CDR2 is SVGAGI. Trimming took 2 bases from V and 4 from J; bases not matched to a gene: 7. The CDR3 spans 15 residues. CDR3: CASSYRDRRFYGYTF. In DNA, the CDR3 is TGTGCCAGCAGTTACCGGGACAGACGATTCTATGGCTACACCTTC.

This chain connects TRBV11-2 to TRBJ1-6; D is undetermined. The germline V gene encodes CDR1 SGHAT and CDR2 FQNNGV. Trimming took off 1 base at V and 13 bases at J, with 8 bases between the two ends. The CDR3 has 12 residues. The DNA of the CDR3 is TGTGCCAGCAGCTTAGGGCAGTCCCCCCTCCACTTT. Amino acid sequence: CASSLGQSPLHF.